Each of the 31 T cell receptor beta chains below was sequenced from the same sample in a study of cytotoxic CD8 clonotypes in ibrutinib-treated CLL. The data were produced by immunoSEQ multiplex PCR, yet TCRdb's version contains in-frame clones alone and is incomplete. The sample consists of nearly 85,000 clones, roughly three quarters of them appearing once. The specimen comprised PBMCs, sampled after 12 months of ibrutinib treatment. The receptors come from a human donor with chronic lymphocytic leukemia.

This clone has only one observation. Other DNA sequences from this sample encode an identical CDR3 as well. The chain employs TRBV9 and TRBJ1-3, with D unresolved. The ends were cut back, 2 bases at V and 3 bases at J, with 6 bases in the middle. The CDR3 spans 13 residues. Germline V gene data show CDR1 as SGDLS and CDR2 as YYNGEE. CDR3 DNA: TGTGCCAGCAGCGTGGGTGGTGGAAACACCATATATTTT. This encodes CASSVGGGNTIYF.

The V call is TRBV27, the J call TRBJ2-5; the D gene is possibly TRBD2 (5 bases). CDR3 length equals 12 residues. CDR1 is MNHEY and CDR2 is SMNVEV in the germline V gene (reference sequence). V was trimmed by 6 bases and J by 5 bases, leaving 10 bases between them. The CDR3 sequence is CASRAGWETQYF. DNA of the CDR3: TGTGCCAGCAGGGCGGGTTGGGAGACCCAGTACTTC.

Written as DNA, the CDR3 is TGTGCCAGCTCACCAGGGTCCCCTCGGAACAATCAGCCCCAGCATTTT. Its translation: CASSPGSPRNNQPQHF. This sequence joins TRBV18 and TRBJ1-5; D gene ambiguous. The V gene lost 2 bases and the J gene lost 3 bases, with 14 bases spanning the gap. The CDR3 contains 16 residues. Germline V CDR1 and CDR2: KGHSH, LQKENI.

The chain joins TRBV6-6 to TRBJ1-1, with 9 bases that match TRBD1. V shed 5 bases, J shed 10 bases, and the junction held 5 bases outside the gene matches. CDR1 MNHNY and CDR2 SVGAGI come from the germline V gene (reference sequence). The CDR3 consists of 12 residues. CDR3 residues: CASSRRQGGAFF. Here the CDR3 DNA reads TGTGCCAGCAGTCGTAGACAGGGGGGAGCTTTCTTT.

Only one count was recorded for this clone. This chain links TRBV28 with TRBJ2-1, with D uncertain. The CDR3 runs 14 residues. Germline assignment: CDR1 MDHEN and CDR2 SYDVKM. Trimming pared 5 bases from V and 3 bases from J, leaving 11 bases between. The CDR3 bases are TGTGCCAGCAGTCCCCGGGTTTTCTACAATGAGCAGTTCTTC. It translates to CASSPRVFYNEQFF.

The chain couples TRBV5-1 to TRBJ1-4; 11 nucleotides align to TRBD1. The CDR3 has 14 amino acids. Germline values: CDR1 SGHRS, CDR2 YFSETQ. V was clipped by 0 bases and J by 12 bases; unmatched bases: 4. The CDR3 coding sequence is TGCGCCAGCAGCTTGGGCAGGGACAGGGGGGAACTGTTTTTT. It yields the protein CASSLGRDRGELFF.

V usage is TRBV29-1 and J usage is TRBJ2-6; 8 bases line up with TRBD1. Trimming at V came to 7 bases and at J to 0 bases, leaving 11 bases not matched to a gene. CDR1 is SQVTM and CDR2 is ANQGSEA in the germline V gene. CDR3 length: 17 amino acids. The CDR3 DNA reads TGCAGCGCCGCGACACAGGGGGGAAGCTCTGGGGCCAACGTCCTGACTTTC. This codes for CSAATQGGSSGANVLTF. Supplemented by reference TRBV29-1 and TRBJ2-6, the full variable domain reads SAVISQKPSRDICQRGTSLTIQCQVDSQVTMMFWYRQQPGQSLTLIATANQGSEATYESGFVIDKFPISRPNLTFSTLTVSNMSPEDSSIYLCSAATQGGSSGANVLTFGAGSRLTVL.

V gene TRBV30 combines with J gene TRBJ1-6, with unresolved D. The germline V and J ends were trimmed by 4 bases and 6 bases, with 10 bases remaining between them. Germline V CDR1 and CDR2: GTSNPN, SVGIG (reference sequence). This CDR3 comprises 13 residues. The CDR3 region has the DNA TGTGCCTGGACCGGCGGAGCTAATTCACCCCTCCACTTT. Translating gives CAWTGGANSPLHF.

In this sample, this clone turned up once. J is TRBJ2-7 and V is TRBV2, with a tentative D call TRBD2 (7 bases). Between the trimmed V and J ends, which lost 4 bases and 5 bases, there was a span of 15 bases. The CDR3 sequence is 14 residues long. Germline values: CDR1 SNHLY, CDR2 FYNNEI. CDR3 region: CASSGWEGDHEQYF. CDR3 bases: TGTGCCAGCAGTGGGTGGGAGGGGGACCACGAGCAGTACTTC.

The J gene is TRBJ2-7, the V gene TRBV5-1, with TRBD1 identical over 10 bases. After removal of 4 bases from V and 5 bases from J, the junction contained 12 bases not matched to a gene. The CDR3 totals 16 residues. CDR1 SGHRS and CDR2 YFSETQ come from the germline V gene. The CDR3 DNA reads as TGCGCCAGCAGCGCCCAGGGACAGGGGCAGGGGAACGAGCAGTACTTC. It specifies CASSAQGQGQGNEQYF.

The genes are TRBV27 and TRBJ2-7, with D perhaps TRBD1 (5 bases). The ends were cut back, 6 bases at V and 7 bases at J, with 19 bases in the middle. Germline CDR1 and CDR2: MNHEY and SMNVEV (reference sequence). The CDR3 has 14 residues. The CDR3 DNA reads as TGTGCCAGCAGGGCATTTTTAGGGGTGAATGAGCAGTACTTC. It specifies CASRAFLGVNEQYF.

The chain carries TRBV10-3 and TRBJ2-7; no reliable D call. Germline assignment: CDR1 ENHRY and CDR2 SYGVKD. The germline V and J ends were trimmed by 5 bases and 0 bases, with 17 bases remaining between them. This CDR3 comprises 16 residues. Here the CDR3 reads CAISPQAPTSSYEQYF. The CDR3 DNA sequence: TGTGCCATCAGTCCCCAAGCACCGACCAGCTCCTACGAGCAGTACTTC.

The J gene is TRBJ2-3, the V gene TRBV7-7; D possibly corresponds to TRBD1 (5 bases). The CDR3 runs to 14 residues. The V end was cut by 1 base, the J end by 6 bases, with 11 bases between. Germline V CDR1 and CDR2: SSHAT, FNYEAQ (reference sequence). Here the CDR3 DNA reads TGTGCCAGCAGCTTAGGGTTAGGGGCGGATACGCAGTATTTT. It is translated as CASSLGLGADTQYF.

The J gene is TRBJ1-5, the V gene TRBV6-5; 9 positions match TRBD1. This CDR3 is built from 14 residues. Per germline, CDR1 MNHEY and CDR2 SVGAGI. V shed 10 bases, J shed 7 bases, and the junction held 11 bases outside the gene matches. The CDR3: CATHAGQGSQPQHF. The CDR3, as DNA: TGTGCCACCCACGCGGGACAGGGCTCCCAGCCCCAGCATTTT.

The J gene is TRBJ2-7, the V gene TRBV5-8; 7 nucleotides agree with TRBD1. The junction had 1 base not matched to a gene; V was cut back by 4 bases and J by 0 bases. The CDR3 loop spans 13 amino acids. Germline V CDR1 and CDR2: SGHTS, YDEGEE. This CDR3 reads CASSNRGSYEQYF. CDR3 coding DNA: TGTGCCAGCAGCAACAGGGGCTCCTACGAGCAGTACTTC.

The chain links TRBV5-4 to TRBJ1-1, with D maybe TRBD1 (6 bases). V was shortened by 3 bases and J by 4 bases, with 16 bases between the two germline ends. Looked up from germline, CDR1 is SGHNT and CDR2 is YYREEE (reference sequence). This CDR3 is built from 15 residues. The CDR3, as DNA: TGTGCCAGCAGCTCCGGGTACAGGGAGGGCACTGAAGCTTTCTTT. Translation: CASSSGYREGTEAFF.

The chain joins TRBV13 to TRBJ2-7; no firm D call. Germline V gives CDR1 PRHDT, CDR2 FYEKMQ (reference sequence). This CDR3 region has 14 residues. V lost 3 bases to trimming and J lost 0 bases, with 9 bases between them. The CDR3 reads CASSLGVSSYEQYF. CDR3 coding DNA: TGTGCCAGCAGCTTGGGTGTCAGCTCCTACGAGCAGTACTTC.

Here the CDR3 DNA reads TGTGCCAGCAGTGTCCCACAGGGCGCGGGCACAGATACGCAGTATTTT. As protein: CASSVPQGAGTDTQYF. The chain has TRBV28 and TRBJ2-3; possibly TRBD1 for D (6 bases). Germline-derived CDR1 and CDR2 are MDHEN and SYDVKM. Trimming shortened V by 5 bases and J by 1 base, and 16 bases separated the two germline ends. The CDR3 is 16 residues long.

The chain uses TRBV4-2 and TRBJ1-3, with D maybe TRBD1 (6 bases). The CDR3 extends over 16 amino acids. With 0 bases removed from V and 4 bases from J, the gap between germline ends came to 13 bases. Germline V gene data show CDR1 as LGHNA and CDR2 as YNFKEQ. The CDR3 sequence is CASSQDGGPVGNTIYF. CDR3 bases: TGTGCCAGCAGCCAAGATGGGGGGCCCGTCGGAAACACCATATATTTT.

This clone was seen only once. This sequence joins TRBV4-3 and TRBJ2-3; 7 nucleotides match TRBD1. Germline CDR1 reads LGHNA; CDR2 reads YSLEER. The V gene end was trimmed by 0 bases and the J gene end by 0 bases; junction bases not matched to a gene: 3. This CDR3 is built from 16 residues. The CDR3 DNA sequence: TGCGCCAGCAGCCAAGAAGAGGGGGCCAGCACAGATACGCAGTATTTT. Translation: CASSQEEGASTDTQYF.

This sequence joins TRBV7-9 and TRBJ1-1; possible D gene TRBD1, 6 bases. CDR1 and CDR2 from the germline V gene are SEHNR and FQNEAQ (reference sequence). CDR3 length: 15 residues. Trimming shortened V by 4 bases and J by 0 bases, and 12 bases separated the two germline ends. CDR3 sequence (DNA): TGTGCCAGCAGCTCCACGGGGGGCTTGAACACTGAAGCTTTCTTT. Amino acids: CASSSTGGLNTEAFF. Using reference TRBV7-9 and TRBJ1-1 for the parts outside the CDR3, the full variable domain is DTGVSQNPRHKITKRGQNVTFRCDPISEHNRLYWYRQTLGQGPEFLTYFQNEAQLEKSRLLSDRFSAERPKGSFSTLEIQRTEQGDSAMYLCASSSTGGLNTEAFFGQGTRLTVV.

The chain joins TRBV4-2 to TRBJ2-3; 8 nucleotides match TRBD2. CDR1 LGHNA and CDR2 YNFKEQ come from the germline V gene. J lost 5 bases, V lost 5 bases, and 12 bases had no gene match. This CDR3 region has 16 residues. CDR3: CASSSSGGPSGDTQYF. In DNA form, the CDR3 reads TGTGCCAGCAGCTCAAGCGGGGGCCCCTCGGGAGATACGCAGTATTTT.

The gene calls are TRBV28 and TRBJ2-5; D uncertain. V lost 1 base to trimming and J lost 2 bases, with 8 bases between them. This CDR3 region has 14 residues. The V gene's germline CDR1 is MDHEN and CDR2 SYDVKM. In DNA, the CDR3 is TGTGCCAGCAGTTTATTGGCACCACAAGAGACCCAGTACTTC. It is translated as CASSLLAPQETQYF.

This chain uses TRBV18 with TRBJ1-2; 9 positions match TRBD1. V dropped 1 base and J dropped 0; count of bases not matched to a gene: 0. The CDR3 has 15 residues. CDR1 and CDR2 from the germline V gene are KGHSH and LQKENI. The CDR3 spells CASSPRTGANYGYTF. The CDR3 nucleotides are TGTGCCAGCTCACCACGGACAGGGGCTAACTATGGCTACACCTTC.

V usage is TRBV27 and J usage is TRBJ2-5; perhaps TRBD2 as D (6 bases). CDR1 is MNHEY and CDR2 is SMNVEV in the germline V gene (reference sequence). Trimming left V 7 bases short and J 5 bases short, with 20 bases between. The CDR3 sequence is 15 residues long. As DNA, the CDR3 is TGTGCCAGCAACCCCGGCGGGGCCCGCCGGGAGACCCAGTACTTC. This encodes CASNPGGARRETQYF.

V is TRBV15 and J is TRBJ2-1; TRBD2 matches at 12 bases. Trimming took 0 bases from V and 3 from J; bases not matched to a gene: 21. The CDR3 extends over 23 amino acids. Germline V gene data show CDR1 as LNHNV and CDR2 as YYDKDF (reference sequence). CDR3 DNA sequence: TGTGCCACCAGCAGAGATAGAGGACGACTAGCGGGGGTCTTCTCCACCTACTACAATGAGCAGTTCTTC. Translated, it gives CATSRDRGRLAGVFSTYYNEQFF.

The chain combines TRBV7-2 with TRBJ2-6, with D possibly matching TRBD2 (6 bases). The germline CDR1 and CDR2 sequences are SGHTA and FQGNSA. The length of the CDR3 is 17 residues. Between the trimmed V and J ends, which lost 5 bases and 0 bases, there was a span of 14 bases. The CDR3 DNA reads TGTGCCAGCAGCCCCCGGGGGAGACGCTCTGGGGCCAACGTCCTGACTTTC. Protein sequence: CASSPRGRRSGANVLTF.

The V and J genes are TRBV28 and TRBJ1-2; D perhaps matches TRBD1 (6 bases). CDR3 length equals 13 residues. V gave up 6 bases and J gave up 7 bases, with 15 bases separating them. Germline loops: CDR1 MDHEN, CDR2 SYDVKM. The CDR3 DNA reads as TGTGCCAGCAGCTCCGCAGGGGTGGGTGGCTACACCTTC. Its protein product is CASSSAGVGGYTF.

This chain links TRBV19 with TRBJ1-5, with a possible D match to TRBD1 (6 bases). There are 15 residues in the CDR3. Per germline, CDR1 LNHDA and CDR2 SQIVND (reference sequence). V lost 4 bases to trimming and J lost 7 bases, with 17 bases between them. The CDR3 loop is CASSRTTGREQPQHF. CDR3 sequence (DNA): TGTGCCAGTAGTAGGACAACAGGGCGGGAGCAGCCCCAGCATTTT.

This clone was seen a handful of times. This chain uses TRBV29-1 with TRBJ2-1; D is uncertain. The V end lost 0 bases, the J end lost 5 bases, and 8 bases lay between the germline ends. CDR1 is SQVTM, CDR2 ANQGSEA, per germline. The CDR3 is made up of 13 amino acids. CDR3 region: CSVEDWQNNEQFF. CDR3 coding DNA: TGCAGCGTTGAAGATTGGCAGAACAATGAGCAGTTCTTC.

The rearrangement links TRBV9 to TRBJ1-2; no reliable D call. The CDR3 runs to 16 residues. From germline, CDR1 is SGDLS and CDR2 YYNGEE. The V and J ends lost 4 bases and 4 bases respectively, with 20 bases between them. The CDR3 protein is CASSSGPGAPTYGYTF. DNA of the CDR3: TGTGCCAGCAGCTCCGGGCCGGGCGCCCCCACCTATGGCTACACCTTC.